These 14 T cell receptor beta chains share one sample of origin, sequenced in a study of blood T cell repertoires in COVID-19. Sequenced by immunoSEQ multiplex PCR; TCRdb stores in-frame clones only, minus some. The table includes under 450,000 clones, 75% to 90% detected once. Sequencing input: peripheral blood. Source of these receptors: a woman aged 60-70 years with COVID-19, enrolled during active disease.

The chain is built from TRBV5-6 and TRBJ2-7; weak D call: TRBD1 (6 bases). V shed 3 bases and J shed 2 bases, with 15 bases lying between them. Per the germline V gene, CDR1 is SGHDT and CDR2 is YYEEEE. The CDR3 covers 15 residues. CDR3 amino acids: CASSSDSRFTYEQYF. In DNA, the CDR3 is TGTGCCAGCAGCTCGGACAGCCGATTCACCTACGAGCAGTACTTC.

The genes are TRBV5-1 and TRBJ2-2; TRBD1 might be the D (6 bases). Trimming cost V 6 bases and J 3 bases, with 21 bases left between them. Germline lookup yields CDR1 SGHRS and CDR2 YFSETQ. The CDR3 has 17 amino acids. The CDR3 DNA follows: TGCGCCAGCAACAATTGGACTCCGGGACACCACACCGGGGAGCTGTTTTTT. Protein: CASNNWTPGHHTGELFF.

The table lists this clone with a count of one. The V call is TRBV6-6, the J call TRBJ1-4; D remains ambiguous. The V end lost 2 bases, the J end lost 2 bases, and 9 bases lay between the germline ends. The CDR3 loop spans 15 amino acids. Germline V gene data show CDR1 as MNHNY and CDR2 as SVGAGI (reference sequence). The DNA of the CDR3 is TGTGCCAGCAGTTACCTGGGAGACACTAATGAAAAACTGTTTTTT. Translation gives CASSYLGDTNEKLFF.

CDR3 loop: CASRPGTGDAYEQYF. The CDR3 DNA follows: TGTGCCAGCAGGCCTGGGACAGGGGACGCCTACGAGCAGTACTTC. This chain uses TRBV6-5 with TRBJ2-7, with 10 bases lining up with TRBD1. V gave up 6 bases and J gave up 2 bases; unmatched junction bases: 7. From germline, CDR1 is MNHEY and CDR2 SVGAGI. The CDR3 is 15 residues long.

V usage is TRBV5-1 and J usage is TRBJ2-5, with TRBD2 matching over 11 bases. CDR1 and CDR2 from the germline V gene are SGHRS and YFSETQ. V dropped 0 bases and J dropped 1; count of bases not matched to a gene: 8. CDR3 length: 18 amino acids. The CDR3 DNA is TGCGCCAGCAGCTTGGTGAAAGGCCTAGCGGGGGGCCAAGAGACCCAGTACTTC. Its protein product is CASSLVKGLAGGQETQYF.

This sequence joins TRBV7-9 and TRBJ2-6; 7 bases fit TRBD1. Germline V gene lookup returns CDR1 SEHNR and CDR2 FQNEAQ (reference sequence). The CDR3 loop spans 17 amino acids. V was clipped by 5 bases and J by 0 bases; unmatched bases: 7. The CDR3 here is CASSRDRILSGANVLTF. CDR3 DNA: TGTGCCAGCAGCCGGGACAGAATTCTCTCTGGGGCCAACGTCCTGACTTTC. Full variable domain (rest looked up from reference TRBV7-9 and TRBJ2-6): DTGVSQNPRHKITKRGQNVTFRCDPISEHNRLYWYRQTLGQGPEFLTYFQNEAQLEKSRLLSDRFSAERPKGSFSTLEIQRTEQGDSAMYLCASSRDRILSGANVLTFGAGSRLTVL.

J is TRBJ2-5 and V is TRBV11-1; perhaps TRBD2 as D (6 bases). The CDR3 length is 14 residues. V lost 4 bases, J lost 1 base, and 10 bases lay in between. Germline V gene data show CDR1 as SGHAT and CDR2 as FQDESV (reference sequence). CDR3 bases: TGTGCCAGCAGCTACGCGGGGATCCAAGAGACCCAGTACTTC. This encodes CASSYAGIQETQYF.

The V and J genes are TRBV19 and TRBJ2-5; D ambiguous. Germline V gene lookup returns CDR1 LNHDA and CDR2 SQIVND (reference sequence). V lost 5 bases, J lost 5 bases, and 15 bases lay in between. CDR3 length: 14 amino acids. CDR3 sequence (DNA): TGTGCCAGTAGTTCCGGCACTGTGCGGGAGACCCAGTACTTC. Translated: CASSSGTVRETQYF.

V usage is TRBV12-5 and J usage is TRBJ2-1; no firm D call. V lost 4 bases to trimming and J lost 8 bases, with 12 bases between them. The V gene's germline CDR1 is LGHNT and CDR2 FRNRAP. The CDR3 totals 13 residues. CDR3 loop: CASGSPPVHEQFF. In DNA form, the CDR3 reads TGTGCTAGTGGTTCCCCCCCAGTTCATGAGCAGTTCTTC.

This clone was recorded at least ten times. V gene TRBV15 combines with J gene TRBJ1-1; 9 bases align to TRBD1. Trimming at V came to 3 bases and at J to 0 bases, leaving 11 bases not matched to a gene. The CDR3 length is 18 residues. Germline lookup yields CDR1 LNHNV and CDR2 YYDKDF (reference sequence). CDR3 loop: CATSSPTGGKRMNTEAFF. The CDR3 nucleotides read TGTGCCACCAGCAGCCCGACAGGGGGTAAAAGGATGAACACTGAAGCTTTCTTT.

The chain couples TRBV6-2 or TRBV6-3 to TRBJ1-1, with D possibly matching TRBD1 (5 bases). This CDR3 is built from 16 residues. Germline V gives CDR1 MNHEY, CDR2 SVGEGT. The V gene lost 5 bases and the J gene lost 7 bases, with 23 bases spanning the gap. In DNA, the CDR3 is TGTGCCAGCAGTGGCGGACACCGCGGGGTTCGGGGTGAAGCTTTCTTT. It encodes CASSGGHRGVRGEAFF.

The chain has TRBV6-2 or TRBV6-3 and TRBJ1-5; a weak D match, TRBD1 (5 bases). The CDR3 has 19 residues. Germline V gives CDR1 MNHEY, CDR2 SVGEGT. V was shortened by 1 base and J by 5 bases, with 24 bases between the two germline ends. CDR3 bases: TGTGCCAGCAGTTACTGGGCAGGGAACAATGGTTTACGGGATCAGCCCCAGCATTTT. It is translated as CASSYWAGNNGLRDQPQHF.

The chain joins TRBV6-2 or TRBV6-3 to TRBJ1-2; no firm D call. V dropped 5 bases and J dropped 8 bases, with 12 bases sitting between them. Germline V lookup: CDR1 MNHEY, CDR2 SVGEGT. This CDR3 has 12 amino acids. Here the CDR3 reads CASSLTISGYTF. The CDR3 nucleotides are TGTGCCAGCAGTCTGACAATCAGCGGCTACACCTTC.

The rearrangement uses TRBV15 and TRBJ2-7; 8 bases align to TRBD1. This CDR3 has 14 residues. Germline V gene sequence: CDR1 LNHNV, CDR2 YYDKDF (reference sequence). With 5 bases clipped from V and 0 bases from J, the junction kept 3 bases outside the gene matches. CDR3 loop: CATSAGQGSYEQYF. The CDR3 nucleotides read TGTGCCACCAGCGCTGGACAGGGCTCCTACGAGCAGTACTTC.